This T cell receptor (beta chain) was profiled in a study of technical replicates of blood from a few donors. This clone was seen more than once but under ten times. The protocol was immunoSEQ multiplex PCR, while the TCRdb copy is restricted to in-frame clones and leaves out a portion. The sample lists just over 55,000 clones; just over 90% were seen once. Germline values: CDR1 LNHDA, CDR2 SQIVND (reference sequence). V shed 1 base and J shed 9 bases, with 18 bases lying between them. CDR3 length equals 15 residues. The chain is built from TRBV19 and TRBJ1-1; unclear D gene. The source of this sequence is a human donor in good health. Some clones in this sample may be carry-over from other donors' samples. The sequenced sample consisted of PBMCs. The CDR3 is CASSIARALGMKAFF. DNA of the CDR3: TGTGCCAGTAGTATAGCACGGGCCCTCGGGATGAAAGCTTTCTTT.